This T cell receptor beta chain appears in the sequencing data of a study of T-cell memory formation after mild COVID-19 (TCRdb year 2021). General notes on the study: Most TCR sequence clusters were specific to one of the two donors. In two donors, T-cell clones that expanded and contracted after mild COVID-19 were followed by sequencing TCRalpha and TCRbeta repertoires longitudinally. Two young, previously healthy adult volunteers made up the cohort, one male and one female.

PBMCs were isolated by Ficoll-Paque density gradient centrifugation. The paper as a whole reports these results and caveats: Contracting CD4+ clones were found mainly in CM and EM memory subsets, while CD8+ clones were enriched in EMRA. Whether the second-wave clones peaking on day 37 were SARS-CoV-2 specific was not confirmed. Balanced CD4/CD8 phenotypes were observed for clones contracting from day 15 to 85, whereas a bias towards CD4+ was observed for a second wave of clones expanding from day 15 to 37. Some responding clones were detected in pre-infection memory, which suggested that pre-existing cross-reactive memory T cells had joined the SARS-CoV-2 response. The study covered only a couple of mild cases, and larger cohorts including severe cases with pre-infection samples were considered necessary.

This clonotype showed up many times. Its antigen is unknown. Nothing much larger sits one base from this clone, and base qualities are not available. The listed sequencing device is Illumina NovaSeq 6000. TCRalpha and TCRbeta cDNA libraries were built by 5'RACE with constant-segment primers, adding sample barcodes and unique molecular identifiers. RNA was extracted from every sample with Trizol reagent. Libraries were amplified in two PCR steps, with a second sample barcode and Illumina TruSeq adapters added in the second step. Libraries were sequenced on an Illumina NovaSeq with 2 x 150 bp paired-end reads. The paper's data handling went like this. Reads were demultiplexed and collapsed into UMI-guided consensus sequences with migec v1.2.7. Using mixcr v2.1.11, UMI consensuses were aligned to TRA and TRB V and J templates and then assembled into clonotypes. A clonotype was counted as expanded or contracted only when both edgeR and NoisET called the clonotype significant, with the noise models trained on biological replicates. For edgeR calls, the cutoffs were a false discovery rate-adjusted p below 0.01 and a log2 fold-change threshold of 1. As an exploratory analysis of dynamics, max-normalized trajectories of the 1000 most abundant clonotypes were examined by PCA with hierarchical clustering. Separately sequenced CD4+ and CD8+ repertoires were used to assign the CD4 or CD8 phenotype of responding clones. Using fastp at Q25 and MiXCR, TCRdb reprocessed the public reads and kept productive beta chains. Each CDR3 protein appears once, grouped with its most common genes and DNA. The V and J calls and clone size are TCRdb's, not the authors'. This sample comprises approximately 54,000 distinct CDR3 sequences, 10% to 15% of them detected only once. The top ten constitute around 25% of the sample.

The CDR3 contains 12 residues, cysteine and phenylalanine counted. Of all the DNA, just the CDR3 is kept, 36 bases in frame from base 1. At the junction V is shortened by 8 bases and J by 3 bases, with 8 bases in between. The germline V gene encodes CDR1 SGHTA and CDR2 FQGNSA. This receptor was obtained from a man aged 18 to 29 who had mild COVID-19 (a few samples of this study predate the infection). The sample titles of this study are shuffled in the database, so cell type and time point are left out; the donor was told from shared clones. Sequences were obtained from PBMCs or a T cell subset sorted from them (not recorded which). The rearranged segments are TRBV7-2 and TRBJ1-5; tentative D gene TRBD1, with 6 bases matching. The nucleotide sequence reads as follows: TGTGCCAGCCAGGGGTACAATCAGCCCCAGCATTTT. It specifies CASQGYNQPQHF.